The clone carrying this T cell receptor (beta chain) was picked up a small number of times. The antigen is undetermined. The second PCR ran roughly 6 to 11 cycles with a sample-barcoded 5' primer and J-beta primers. From each sample, at least 2.5 million paired-end reads containing CDR3 were obtained. TCRdb re-called the 5' RACE reads through MiXCR, storing one row per CDR3 protein. The repertoire holds 550,000 to 800,000 distinct CDR3 sequences, with approximately 21% as singletons. CDR3 size: 13 residues. Trimming removed 2 bases at V and 4 bases at J, with 9 bases between. CDR1 and CDR2 from the germline V gene are KGHSH and LQKENI. The data stem from a study of blood T cells in healthy people across ages. Study-level results: Per-million-T-cell TCR beta diversity fell roughly linearly with age. It was found that TCR beta diversity correlated strongly with the percentage of naive T cells.

Aged roughly 6 to 100, donors were systemically healthy Caucasians from Russia. V is TRBV18 and J is TRBJ2-7; no reliable D call. The specimen was blood. The origin of this receptor is a man aged 65 to 79 in good health. CDR3 DNA sequence: TGTGCCAGCTCACCAGTCAGGAAATACGAGCAGTACTTC. Translated, it gives CASSPVRKYEQYF.